The sequence of this TCR beta chain was determined in a study of OX40 agonist ivuxolimab in advanced cancers. Overall study context: Treatment of patients was with ivuxolimab, an agonistic anti-OX40 (CD134) antibody. Having had anti-PD-1, anti-PD-L1 or anti-CTLA-4 therapy before was allowed, and 40% to 45% had some. The study's findings and limits: Relative to CD4+, CD8+ T cells held more expanded clones on average.

Notes on this clone: The antigen is not known.

Anyone with autoimmune disease history or systemic immunosuppression was excluded. Germline V CDR1 and CDR2: LGHNA, YSLEER. The CDR3 runs to 14 residues. The V end lost 0 bases, the J end lost 10 bases, and 13 bases lay between the germline ends. Clones were sequenced by immunoSEQ multiplex PCR, and TCRdb holds only the in-frame ones, with some missing. The sample has 60,000 or so clones, roughly 84% seen once. The gene calls are TRBV4-3 and TRBJ2-1; maybe TRBD2 (6 bases). Here the sequenced sample was CD4+ or CD8+ T cells sorted from blood, taken in a trial of the OX40 agonist ivuxolimab. The source is an adult with an advanced solid tumor such as melanoma, head and neck, liver or kidney cancer. For the CDR3, the DNA is TGCGCCAGCAGCCAAGAAGGAGGAGGGCGGGAGCAGTTCTTC. Amino acids: CASSQEGGGREQFF.